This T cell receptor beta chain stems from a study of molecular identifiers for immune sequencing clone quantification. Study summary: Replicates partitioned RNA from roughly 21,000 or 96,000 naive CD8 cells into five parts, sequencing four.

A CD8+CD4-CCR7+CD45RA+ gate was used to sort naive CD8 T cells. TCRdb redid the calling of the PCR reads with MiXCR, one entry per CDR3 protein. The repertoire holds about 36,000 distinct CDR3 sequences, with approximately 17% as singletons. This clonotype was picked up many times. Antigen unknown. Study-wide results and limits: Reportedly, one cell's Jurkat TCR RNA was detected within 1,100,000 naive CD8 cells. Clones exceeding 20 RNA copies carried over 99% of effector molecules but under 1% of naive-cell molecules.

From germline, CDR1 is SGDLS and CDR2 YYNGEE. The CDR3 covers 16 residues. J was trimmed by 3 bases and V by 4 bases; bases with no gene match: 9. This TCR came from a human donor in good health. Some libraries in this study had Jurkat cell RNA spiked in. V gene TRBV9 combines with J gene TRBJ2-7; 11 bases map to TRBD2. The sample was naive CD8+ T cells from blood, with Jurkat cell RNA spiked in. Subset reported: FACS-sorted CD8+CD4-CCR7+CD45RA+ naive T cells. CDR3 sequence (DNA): TGTGCCAGCAGCTTGAGCGCCGGGACTAGCGGCTACGAGCAGTACTTC. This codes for CASSLSAGTSGYEQYF.